A single sample gave rise to the 17 T cell receptor beta chains below, sequenced in a study of T cell responses to AZD1222 COVID-19 vaccine. Assay: immunoSEQ multiplex PCR; the TCRdb copy retains only in-frame clones and omits some. The sample lists about 140,000 clones, around nine tenths occurring once. The sample consisted of peripheral blood, taken 28 days after the second AZD1222 dose. These receptors were taken from an adult who received the AZD1222 COVID-19 vaccine.

This sequence joins TRBV3-1 (or the pseudogene TRBV3-2) and TRBJ1-6; tentative D call: TRBD1 (6 bases). Germline values: CDR1 LGHDT, CDR2 YNNKEL (reference sequence). The CDR3 extends over 13 amino acids. V was clipped by 3 bases and J by 10 bases, with 10 bases between them. CDR3 amino acids: CASSQNRDSPLHF. The CDR3 coding sequence is TGTGCCAGCAGCCAGAACAGGGACTCACCCCTCCACTTT.

The table lists this clone with a few counts. The CDR3 loop is CASSLGGQANTGELFF. The DNA for the CDR3 is TGTGCCAGCAGCTTAGGGGGACAGGCGAACACCGGGGAGCTGTTTTTT. The rearrangement joins TRBV7-2 to TRBJ2-2; TRBD1 matches at 8 bases. Trimming cost V 1 base and J 0 bases; bases outside gene matches: 1. This CDR3 region has 16 residues. Germline V gene lookup returns CDR1 SGHTA and CDR2 FQGNSA.

The J gene is TRBJ2-3, the V gene TRBV5-6; D possibly corresponds to TRBD2 (6 bases). The germline V gene has CDR1 SGHDT and CDR2 YYEEEE. The CDR3 loop spans 17 amino acids. Trimming pared 3 bases from V and 0 bases from J, leaving 17 bases between. CDR3 nucleotide sequence: TGTGCCAGCAGCTGGATGGGGGGACCCTTTAGCACAGATACGCAGTATTTT. Its protein is CASSWMGGPFSTDTQYF.

On this clone itself: An end of the junction does not agree with germline; a read error may underlie this. V is TRBV28 and J is TRBJ2-7, with 8 bases that match TRBD1. The germline gives CDR1 MDHEN, CDR2 SYDVKM. There are 12 residues in the CDR3. CDR3 residues: CASSLGTGGAHF. Written as DNA, the CDR3 is TGTGCCAGCAGTTTGGGGACAGGAGGTGCGCACTTC.

Here the CDR3 reads CASSFGLAGGDDEQYF. For the CDR3, the DNA is TGCGCCAGCAGCTTCGGACTAGCGGGAGGGGACGACGAGCAGTACTTC. The chain recombines TRBV5-1 with TRBJ2-7; 15 bases match TRBD2. The CDR3 has 16 residues. Germline trimming cut 2 bases from V and 5 bases from J; bases unmatched to any gene: 5. Germline CDR1 is SGHRS and CDR2 is YFSETQ.

The chain is built from TRBV5-4 and TRBJ1-1; D not resolved. Trimming took off 4 bases at V and 1 base at J, with 8 bases between the two ends. There are 13 residues in the CDR3. In germline, CDR1 is SGHNT, CDR2 YYREEE (reference sequence). The CDR3: CASSPRQNTEAFF. CDR3 nucleotide sequence: TGTGCCAGCAGCCCTCGACAGAACACTGAAGCTTTCTTT.

This clone has only a few counts. The CDR3 DNA reads TGTGCCAGCAGTTCCGGTCGGTCCAGTGAAAAACTGTTTTTT. It translates to CASSSGRSSEKLFF. This chain links TRBV7-9 with TRBJ1-4, with D unclear. The CDR3 has 14 amino acids. CDR1 SEHNR and CDR2 FQNEAQ come from the germline V gene (reference sequence). The V and J ends lost 6 bases and 7 bases respectively, with 15 bases between them. Full variable domain (remainder filled in from reference TRBV7-9 and TRBJ1-4): DTGVSQNPRHKITKRGQNVTFRCDPISEHNRLYWYRQTLGQGPEFLTYFQNEAQLEKSRLLSDRFSAERPKGSFSTLEIQRTEQGDSAMYLCASSSGRSSEKLFFGSGTQLSVL.

This clone is a singleton in its sample. The rearrangement uses TRBV28 and TRBJ2-1; tentative D call: TRBD2 (6 bases). Trimming left V 8 bases short and J 5 bases short, with 16 bases between. Germline loops: CDR1 MDHEN, CDR2 SYDVKM. The CDR3 loop spans 14 amino acids. The CDR3 sequence is CASGNGRRNNEQFF. CDR3 bases: TGTGCCAGCGGAAACGGGAGACGCAACAATGAGCAGTTCTTC.

The chain employs TRBV3-1 (or the pseudogene TRBV3-2) and TRBJ2-5; D is tentatively TRBD1 or TRBD2 (6 bases each). The CDR3 runs 13 residues. Trimming cost V 6 bases and J 5 bases, with 13 bases left between them. Germline V CDR1 and CDR2: LGHDT, YNNKEL (reference sequence). CDR3 sequence (DNA): TGTGCCAGCAGACGGGGGCCGGGTGAGACCCAGTACTTC. Translated: CASRRGPGETQYF.

The chain combines TRBV9 with TRBJ2-5; 12 nucleotides align to TRBD2. The junction had 5 bases not matched to a gene; V was cut back by 0 bases and J by 5 bases. The germline CDR1 and CDR2 sequences are SGDLS and YYNGEE. The CDR3 has 16 residues. The CDR3: CASSVALAGGDETQYF. CDR3 bases: TGTGCCAGCAGCGTAGCCCTAGCGGGGGGGGACGAGACCCAGTACTTC.

The chain joins TRBV6-5 to TRBJ1-2; 8 bases line up with TRBD1. Germline V gene lookup returns CDR1 MNHEY and CDR2 SVGAGI. V was clipped by 5 bases and J by 3 bases; unmatched bases: 8. The length of the CDR3 is 15 residues. The CDR3 loop is CASSQYRGVDYGYTF. The CDR3 nucleotides read TGTGCCAGCAGTCAATACAGGGGGGTTGACTATGGCTACACCTTC.

DNA for the CDR3: TGTGCCAGCAGCCCGACCACAGGGAATGAAAAACTGTTTTTT. This sequence encodes CASSPTTGNEKLFF. The chain couples TRBV7-9 to TRBJ1-4, with D maybe TRBD1 (6 bases). This CDR3 region has 14 residues. The germline V gene encodes CDR1 SEHNR and CDR2 FQNEAQ (reference sequence). V lost 5 bases, J lost 5 bases, and 12 bases lay in between.

The chain couples TRBV9 to TRBJ2-5; perhaps TRBD2 as D (6 bases). Germline CDR1 is SGDLS and CDR2 is YYNGEE. V was shortened by 4 bases and J by 4 bases, with 14 bases between the two germline ends. The CDR3 runs to 14 residues. The CDR3 spells CASSPNRGGETQYF. The DNA of the CDR3 is TGTGCCAGCAGCCCAAATCGGGGAGGAGAGACCCAGTACTTC.

The V gene is TRBV6-1, the J gene TRBJ1-1; no clear D. This CDR3 contains 14 residues. V was shortened by 0 bases and J by 4 bases, with 9 bases between the two germline ends. The germline CDR1 and CDR2 sequences are MNHNS and SASEGT. CDR3 coding DNA: TGTGCCAGCAGTGAAGCAACAGCTCGCACTGAAGCTTTCTTT. Amino acid sequence: CASSEATARTEAFF.

The V gene is TRBV18, the J gene TRBJ2-7, with D perhaps matching TRBD1 (7 bases). V lost 2 bases and J 3 bases, leaving 14 bases between the germline ends. Germline V CDR1 and CDR2: KGHSH, LQKENI. This CDR3 region has 15 residues. This chain's CDR3 is CASSPESQGGYEQYF. The DNA for the CDR3 is TGTGCCAGCTCACCAGAATCGCAGGGGGGCTACGAGCAGTACTTC.

Only one count was recorded for this clone. For the CDR3, the DNA is TGTGCCTGGAAGGATAAGAGCTCCTACAATGAGCAGTTCTTC. It yields the protein CAWKDKSSYNEQFF. This chain uses TRBV30 with TRBJ2-1; D gene ambiguous. Per germline, CDR1 GTSNPN and CDR2 SVGIG (reference sequence). V was trimmed by 4 bases and J by 0 bases, leaving 10 bases between them. The CDR3 totals 14 residues.

Only a few counts were recorded for this clone. The chain is built from TRBV7-2 and TRBJ2-7; D remains unclear. The CDR3 has 13 residues. V dropped 1 base and J dropped 5 bases, with 9 bases sitting between them. CDR1 SGHTA and CDR2 FQGNSA come from the germline V gene. The CDR3 here is CASSLVKQDEQYF. In nucleotides, the CDR3 is TGTGCCAGCAGCTTAGTCAAGCAGGACGAGCAGTACTTC.